This T cell receptor beta chain was observed in a study of shared clonotypes between healthy human individuals. This table comes from immunoSEQ multiplex PCR, and its TCRdb copy is limited to in-frame clones, with some not included. Among about 700,000 clones, about 91% were seen once, and the ten largest hold more than 20%. Trimming cost V 6 bases and J 6 bases, with 9 bases left between them. The CDR3 sequence is 12 residues long. Germline CDR1 reads MDHEN; CDR2 reads SYDVKM. The naive CD8 fraction comprised CD45RO-negative cells positively selected for CCR7 and excluded terminally differentiated effector memory CD45RA+ cells.

What was sequenced was naive CD8+ T cells sorted from blood. This sequence was found in a man aged 30 to 45 in good health. The rearrangement joins TRBV28 to TRBJ1-5; D gene uncertain. This CDR3 reads CASSLPGQPQHF. For the CDR3, the DNA is TGTGCCAGCAGCCTTCCGGGTCAGCCCCAGCATTTT.